The 27 T cell receptor beta chains given below trace back to one sample, sequenced in a study of beta chain features in type 1 diabetes. Findings and limits, study-wide: When Type 1 diabetes patients were examined, their TCRB CDR3s proved moderately but significantly shorter in all four CD4+ subsets.

Expressed TCRB transcripts got sequenced, as all isolated RNA was reverse transcribed. Using immunoSEQ multiplex PCR, the repertoire was profiled, and TCRdb retains in-frame clones only, with some absent. The sample includes 600,000 or so clones, around 12% seen only once; the top ten take around 0.12%. Which antigens these TCRs recognize remains unknown. Sequencing was done on a sample of naive CD4+ T cells from blood. Every receptor here comes from a man aged 25-45 years with type 1 diabetes.

This clone was observed a handful of times. J is TRBJ1-1 and V is TRBV5-4; D may be TRBD1 (6 bases). Germline V gene sequence: CDR1 SGHNT, CDR2 YYREEE (reference sequence). Trimming stripped 4 bases from V and 6 bases from J, with 19 bases between. This CDR3 is 15 amino acids long. In DNA, the CDR3 is TGTGCCAGCAGCCCGGGGACACTGCTATTGGCTGAAGCTTTCTTT. Amino acid sequence: CASSPGTLLLAEAFF.

This clone showed up just a few times. The chain employs TRBV7-2 and TRBJ2-7; D is unclear. Trimming took 5 bases from V and 1 from J, leaving 9 bases between them. The CDR3 has 13 amino acids. CDR1 is SGHTA, CDR2 FQGNSA, per germline. DNA for the CDR3: TGTGCCAGCAGCACCGGACCGTCCTACGAGCAGTACTTC. Protein: CASSTGPSYEQYF.

This clone has just one count. CDR3 residues: CASIRDRGDTYGYTF. The DNA for the CDR3 is TGTGCCAGCATTCGGGACAGGGGCGACACCTATGGCTACACCTTC. The chain uses TRBV6-1 and TRBJ1-2, with TRBD1 matching 10 bases. Germline assignment: CDR1 MNHNS and CDR2 SASEGT. V shed 7 bases and J 4 bases; nucleotides not matched to a gene: 9. This CDR3 contains 15 residues.

This clone has just a few counts. V usage is TRBV6-6 and J usage is TRBJ1-6; maybe TRBD1 (6 bases). The germline V gene encodes CDR1 MNHNY and CDR2 SVGAGI (reference sequence). V shed 7 bases and J shed 5 bases, with 9 bases lying between them. The CDR3 length is 13 residues. CDR3 protein: CASIRGDNSPLHF. For the CDR3, the DNA is TGTGCCAGCATCAGGGGTGATAATTCACCCCTCCACTTT.

This sequence joins TRBV7-8 and TRBJ1-1; TRBD1 might be the D (6 bases). Trimming pared 4 bases from V and 8 bases from J, leaving 17 bases between. This CDR3 has 14 residues. Germline loops: CDR1 SGHVS, CDR2 FQNEAQ. CDR3 protein: CASSSTSSGTEAFF. The CDR3 nucleotides read TGTGCCAGCAGCTCCACAAGCTCCGGGACAGAAGCTTTCTTT. Together with reference TRBV7-8 and TRBJ1-1, the CDR3 gives the full variable domain: GAGVSQSPRYKVAKRGQDVALRCDPISGHVSLFWYQQALGQGPEFLTYFQNEAQLDKSGLPSDRFFAERPEGSVSTLKIQRTQQEDSAVYLCASSSTSSGTEAFFGQGTRLTVV.

V and J are TRBV4-3 and TRBJ2-7, with TRBD1 matching over 9 bases. There are 16 residues in the CDR3. Germline V gives CDR1 LGHNA, CDR2 YSLEER. The ends lost 0 bases at V and 4 bases at J; junction bases unmatched: 7. The chain's CDR3 is CASSQEITGGLYEQYF. The CDR3 DNA reads as TGCGCCAGCAGCCAAGAGATCACAGGGGGCTTGTACGAGCAGTACTTC.

There are many counts of this clone. This same CDR3 is encoded by further DNA sequences in the sample. This chain links TRBV2 with TRBJ1-1; D possibly corresponds to TRBD1 (5 bases). Looked up from germline, CDR1 is SNHLY and CDR2 is FYNNEI. This CDR3 contains 13 residues. Trimming took 2 bases from V and 2 from J, leaving 6 bases between them. The CDR3 loop reads CASSEQGNTEAFF. In DNA form, the CDR3 reads TGTGCCAGCAGTGAACAGGGCAACACTGAAGCTTTCTTT.

J is TRBJ2-3 and V is TRBV10-3; D perhaps matches TRBD1 (5 bases). This CDR3 has 16 amino acids. The germline V gene encodes CDR1 ENHRY and CDR2 SYGVKD. The V end was cut by 8 bases, the J end by 2 bases, with 20 bases between. The CDR3 sequence is CAIGRSGYVNTDTQYF. In DNA form, the CDR3 reads TGTGCCATCGGCCGGTCAGGGTACGTGAACACAGATACGCAGTATTTT.

This clone was picked up a small number of times. J is TRBJ1-1 and V is TRBV6-1; the D gene is possibly TRBD1 (5 bases). CDR3 size: 12 residues. V was trimmed by 10 bases and J by 8 bases, leaving 17 bases between them. Germline loops: CDR1 MNHNS, CDR2 SASEGT. CDR3 region: CATPGRLKEAFF. The CDR3 DNA is TGTGCCACCCCGGGACGATTGAAGGAAGCTTTCTTT.

The chain joins TRBV9 to TRBJ1-6; 12 positions agree with TRBD1. Looked up from germline, CDR1 is SGDLS and CDR2 is YYNGEE. The CDR3 contains 16 residues. Trimming removed 2 bases from V and 7 bases from J; junction bases left unmatched: 4. Here the CDR3 reads CASSVLGTGGNSPLHF. The CDR3 DNA reads TGTGCCAGCAGCGTGTTAGGGACAGGGGGCAATTCACCCCTCCACTTT.

The rearrangement uses TRBV5-1 and TRBJ2-1; 7 bases align to TRBD1. The CDR3 runs to 14 residues. Germline V lookup: CDR1 SGHRS, CDR2 YFSETQ. J was trimmed by 8 bases and V by 5 bases; bases with no gene match: 10. CDR3 sequence: CASREATGTYEQFF. CDR3 nucleotide sequence: TGCGCCAGCAGGGAGGCGACAGGGACCTATGAGCAGTTCTTC.

This clone was seen a few times. This chain uses TRBV7-9 with TRBJ2-7, with D unresolved. The CDR3 totals 13 residues. Germline V gene lookup returns CDR1 SEHNR and CDR2 FQNEAQ (reference sequence). V was shortened by 2 bases and J by 0 bases, with 5 bases between the two germline ends. The CDR3 here is CASSLSPSYEQYF. The CDR3 nucleotides read TGTGCCAGCAGCTTATCTCCCTCCTACGAGCAGTACTTC.

This clone was observed a handful of times. The genes are TRBV11-3 and TRBJ1-1; D gene ambiguous. Germline loops: CDR1 SGHNT, CDR2 YENEEA. The CDR3 length is 13 residues. V was trimmed by 2 bases and J by 3 bases, leaving 7 bases between them. The DNA of the CDR3 is TGTGCCAGCAGCTTACAAAGGGACACTGAAGCTTTCTTT. Its protein is CASSLQRDTEAFF.

This clone was recorded a few times. The chain combines TRBV10-3 with TRBJ2-3; D may match TRBD1 or TRBD2 (6 bases each). Deletions cut 11 bases from V and 1 base from J, with 22 bases between. The CDR3 totals 16 residues. Germline assignment: CDR1 ENHRY and CDR2 SYGVKD. The CDR3: CASGITSGGGTDTQYF. The CDR3 DNA reads TGTGCCTCCGGGATCACATCCGGGGGCGGCACAGATACGCAGTATTTT.

This clone was counted between two and nine times. Other nucleotide sequences in the sample specify the same CDR3. CDR3 protein: CASSFSYEQYF. DNA for the CDR3: TGTGCCAGCAGCTTTTCATACGAGCAGTACTTC. The chain carries TRBV7-2 and TRBJ2-7, with D uncertain. The CDR3 consists of 11 residues. Trimming removed 3 bases at V and 4 bases at J, with 4 bases between. Germline V gene sequence: CDR1 SGHTA, CDR2 FQGNSA.

This clone was counted a few times. The chain employs TRBV4-3 and TRBJ2-3, with 7 bases lining up with TRBD2. CDR1 and CDR2 from the germline V gene are LGHNA and YSLEER. The CDR3 is 15 residues long. V shed 9 bases, J shed 5 bases, and the junction held 14 bases outside the gene matches. The CDR3 spells CASSRGRDEGDTQYF. CDR3 sequence (DNA): TGCGCCAGTTCCCGGGGGAGGGACGAGGGAGATACGCAGTATTTT.

There are many counts of this clone. The chain carries TRBV7-9 and TRBJ1-3, with D uncertain. V dropped 6 bases and J dropped 7 bases, with 10 bases sitting between them. This CDR3 comprises 12 residues. From germline, CDR1 is SEHNR and CDR2 FQNEAQ (reference sequence). CDR3 sequence reads: CASSLAGNTIYF. The CDR3 bases are TGTGCCAGCAGTCTAGCCGGCAACACCATATATTTT.

The rearrangement uses TRBV27 and TRBJ2-3; D is tentatively TRBD1 or TRBD2 (6 bases each). The CDR3 extends over 13 amino acids. Trimming stripped 5 bases from V and 1 base from J, with 7 bases between. The V gene's germline CDR1 is MNHEY and CDR2 SMNVEV (reference sequence). CDR3 coding DNA: TGTGCCAGCAGTAGGGGGGGCACAGATACGCAGTATTTT. Translating gives CASSRGGTDTQYF.

The genes are TRBV27 and TRBJ2-2; perhaps TRBD2 as D (6 bases). Trimming left V 5 bases short and J 5 bases short, with 15 bases between. This CDR3 comprises 15 residues. Germline assignment: CDR1 MNHEY and CDR2 SMNVEV (reference sequence). Here the CDR3 reads CASSPYGRETGELFF. The DNA for the CDR3 is TGTGCCAGCAGTCCCTACGGGCGGGAAACCGGGGAGCTGTTTTTT.

V gene TRBV28 combines with J gene TRBJ2-5, with 8 bases aligning to TRBD1. Per the germline V gene, CDR1 is MDHEN and CDR2 is SYDVKM. The CDR3 contains 18 residues. J gave up 2 bases and V 1 base, and 12 bases lay outside the gene matches. CDR3 amino acids: CASSLFPQGALSQETQYF. Here the CDR3 DNA reads TGTGCCAGCAGTTTATTTCCCCAGGGGGCCCTGTCTCAAGAGACCCAGTACTTC. The full variable domain, completed using reference TRBV28 and TRBJ2-5, is DVKVTQSSRYLVKRTGEKVFLECVQDMDHENMFWYRQDPGLGLRLIYFSYDVKMKEKGDIPEGYSVSREKKERFSLILESASTNQTSMYLCASSLFPQGALSQETQYFGPGTRLLVL.

The chain carries TRBV27 and TRBJ1-6; 7 nucleotides agree with TRBD1. This CDR3 contains 15 residues. Germline trimming cut 6 bases from V and 6 bases from J; bases unmatched to any gene: 8. Germline-derived CDR1 and CDR2 are MNHEY and SMNVEV (reference sequence). The DNA of the CDR3 is TGTGCCAGCAGCACCAGAGGGGGCATTAATTCACCCCTCCACTTT. Translated: CASSTRGGINSPLHF.

This sequence joins TRBV5-1 and TRBJ1-6, with TRBD1 matching 7 bases. V shed 4 bases, J shed 8 bases, and the junction held 9 bases outside the gene matches. The CDR3 sequence is 15 residues long. Per the germline V gene, CDR1 is SGHRS and CDR2 is YFSETQ. The CDR3 region is CASSINRGVDSPLHF. The CDR3 DNA follows: TGCGCCAGCAGCATAAACAGGGGCGTGGATTCACCCCTCCACTTT.

This clone occurred a few times. The V and J genes are TRBV25-1 and TRBJ2-5; no clear D. V was cut by 2 bases and J by 2 bases, with 9 bases left in between. Germline CDR1 reads MGHDK; CDR2 reads SYGVNS. This CDR3 comprises 14 residues. CDR3 amino acids: CASSERRSQETQYF. The CDR3 DNA reads TGTGCCAGCAGTGAACGGCGGTCGCAAGAGACCCAGTACTTC.

This clone showed up just a few times. The chain combines TRBV6-5 with TRBJ2-3; maybe TRBD2 (6 bases). The CDR3 runs 14 residues. Trimming stripped 6 bases from V and 2 bases from J, with 12 bases between. Germline CDR1 MNHEY, CDR2 SVGAGI. The CDR3 nucleotides are TGTGCCAGCAGAAGAGCGGGTACCACAGATACGCAGTATTTT. Its translation is CASRRAGTTDTQYF.

This clone was counted only a few times. The gene calls are TRBV5-4 and TRBJ2-2; the D is unclear. The CDR3 spans 15 residues. The germline V and J ends were trimmed by 0 bases and 5 bases, with 11 bases remaining between them. Per the germline V gene, CDR1 is SGHNT and CDR2 is YYREEE (reference sequence). As DNA, the CDR3 is TGTGCCAGCAGCTTGGCAATCGGCGATACCGGGGAGCTGTTTTTT. Residues: CASSLAIGDTGELFF. Variable domain in full (rest from reference TRBV5-4 and TRBJ2-2): ETGVTQSPTHLIKTRGQQVTLRCSSQSGHNTVSWYQQALGQGPQFIFQYYREEENGRGNFPPRFSGLQFPNYSSELNVNALELDDSALYLCASSLAIGDTGELFFGEGSRLTVL.

The chain employs TRBV30 and TRBJ1-4, with 8 nucleotides matching TRBD1. CDR1 is GTSNPN, CDR2 SVGIG, per germline (reference sequence). The CDR3 has 16 residues. V lost 2 bases to trimming and J lost 8 bases; unmatched junction nucleotides: 13. The CDR3 region is CAWSPTRTGSQEKLFF. For the CDR3, the DNA is TGTGCCTGGAGTCCCACCCGGACAGGGTCGCAGGAAAAACTGTTTTTT.

This clone was found a few times. CDR3: CASSPVLAGAHNEQFF. The CDR3 DNA follows: TGTGCCAGCTCACCGGTTCTAGCGGGGGCCCACAATGAGCAGTTCTTC. The chain has TRBV18 and TRBJ2-1; 10 nucleotides align to TRBD2. CDR1 is KGHSH and CDR2 is LQKENI in the germline V gene. CDR3 length: 16 residues. V dropped 3 bases and J dropped 5; count of bases not matched to a gene: 7.